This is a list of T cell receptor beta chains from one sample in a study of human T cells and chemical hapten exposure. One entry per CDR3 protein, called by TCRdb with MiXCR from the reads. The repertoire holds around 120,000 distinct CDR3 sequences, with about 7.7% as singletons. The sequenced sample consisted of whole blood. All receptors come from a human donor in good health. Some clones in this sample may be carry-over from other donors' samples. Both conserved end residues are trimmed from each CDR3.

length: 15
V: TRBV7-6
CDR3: ASSLRTRTVSYNEQF

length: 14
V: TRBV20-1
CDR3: SASASGRSLTDTQY

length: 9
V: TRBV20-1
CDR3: SANQGDTQY

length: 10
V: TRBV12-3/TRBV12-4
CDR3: ASSSFNQPQH

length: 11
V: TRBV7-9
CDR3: ASSSRGNTEAF

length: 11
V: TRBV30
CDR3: AWKGDSNYGYT

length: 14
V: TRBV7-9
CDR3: ASSLSTGQGAYGYT

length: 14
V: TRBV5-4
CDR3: ASSPSGTIAENEQF

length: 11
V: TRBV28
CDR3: ASNPTGGYGYT

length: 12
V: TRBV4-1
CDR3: ASSQVGRAYEQY

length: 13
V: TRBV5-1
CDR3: ASSPREAAGGKLF

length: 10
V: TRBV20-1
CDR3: SASWGKNEQF

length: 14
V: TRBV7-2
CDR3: ASSFRKGQATDTQY